This entry lists 17 T cell receptor beta chains sequenced from one sample in a study of CD4 T cells in relation to SARS-CoV-2 and coronaviruses. The table came from immunoSEQ multiplex PCR; TCRdb's copy has only in-frame clones and leaves some out. The data hold 20,000 to 25,000 clones, with roughly 62% observed a single time. For these TCRs, the target antigens are not known. CD4+ T cells from unexposed donors were obtained before the COVID-19 pandemic (2011-2018). After around nine days of culture, CD4+ T cells were isolated. Sample: CD4+ T cells from PBMCs, cultured in vitro. Receptor source: a human donor in good health.

This chain joins TRBV13 and TRBJ2-1, with TRBD2 as a possible D gene (6 bases). Trimming cost V 10 bases and J 4 bases, with 14 bases left between them. The CDR3 has 13 residues. Germline loops: CDR1 PRHDT, CDR2 FYEKMQ (reference sequence). The CDR3 here is CATSRAGYNEQFF. CDR3 nucleotides: TGTGCCACTTCCAGAGCGGGTTACAATGAGCAGTTCTTC.

A remark on this clone: At one of its ends the junction is not consistent with the germline gene, which may arise from a read error. This chain joins TRBV13 and TRBJ2-7, with D perhaps assigned TRBD1 or TRBD2 (5 bases each). The germline V gene encodes CDR1 PRHDT and CDR2 FYEKMQ (reference sequence). This CDR3 region has 11 residues. CDR3: CASSQRGEKYF. For the CDR3, the DNA is TGTGCCAGCAGCCAACGGGGCGAGAAGTACTTC.

The chain links TRBV7-9 to TRBJ2-3; D not certain. V was shortened by 5 bases and J by 3 bases, with 18 bases between the two germline ends. Germline V gene sequence: CDR1 SEHNR, CDR2 FQNEAQ (reference sequence). The CDR3 runs to 16 residues. DNA for the CDR3: TGTGCCAGCAGCGTCCCTAGGAGTTTAGGTACAGATACGCAGTATTTT. It codes for CASSVPRSLGTDTQYF.

This clone was found a few times. V and J are TRBV3-1 (or the pseudogene TRBV3-2) and TRBJ2-1, with 7 bases lining up with TRBD1. Looked up from germline, CDR1 is LGHDT and CDR2 is YNNKEL (reference sequence). With V trimmed by 1 base and J by 6 bases, 9 bases remained unmatched. The CDR3 consists of 16 residues. The CDR3 loop reads CASSQARDRGANEQFF. In nucleotides, the CDR3 is TGTGCCAGCAGCCAAGCTCGGGACAGAGGGGCCAATGAGCAGTTCTTC.

The rearrangement joins TRBV18 to TRBJ1-2, with 7 bases aligning to TRBD1. With V trimmed by 2 bases and J by 6 bases, 12 bases remained unmatched. CDR3 length equals 16 residues. CDR1 and CDR2 from the germline V gene are KGHSH and LQKENI. For the CDR3, the DNA is TGTGCCAGCTCACCAGGACAGGACCCTCTGGTAAATGGCTACACCTTC. It is translated as CASSPGQDPLVNGYTF.

This chain connects TRBV27 to TRBJ2-5; 8 positions agree with TRBD2. With 5 bases clipped from V and 2 bases from J, the junction kept 7 bases outside the gene matches. CDR3 length: 15 residues. Germline V gene data show CDR1 as MNHEY and CDR2 as SMNVEV (reference sequence). DNA for the CDR3: TGTGCCAGCAGTGCCCGACTAGCGCCTCAAGAGACCCAGTACTTC. Its protein product is CASSARLAPQETQYF.

This chain joins TRBV19 and TRBJ2-7, with a possible D match to TRBD2 (5 bases). The germline V and J ends were trimmed by 5 bases and 4 bases, with 18 bases remaining between them. CDR1 and CDR2 from the germline V gene are LNHDA and SQIVND (reference sequence). The CDR3 loop spans 15 amino acids. The CDR3 DNA follows: TGTGCCAGTAGTCCCCAATCCGGGATTGATTACGAGCAGTACTTC. Its protein product is CASSPQSGIDYEQYF.

The CDR3 sequence: CASSPGLAAIPGELFF. CDR3 coding DNA: TGTGCCAGCAGCCCCGGACTAGCGGCCATACCCGGGGAGCTGTTTTTT. This chain uses TRBV5-4 with TRBJ2-2, with 10 bases identical to TRBD2. The CDR3 totals 16 residues. The germline CDR1 and CDR2 sequences are SGHNT and YYREEE (reference sequence). V lost 4 bases and J lost 6; bases outside the gene matches: 9.

The V call is TRBV21-1, the J call TRBJ2-7; TRBD2, the D gene given by the table, was not confirmed from the DNA. TRBV21-1 is a recognized pseudogene. The CDR3 runs 21 residues. CDR3 in DNA: TGTGCCAGCAGCAAAGTGAGGCTGAGGGAATCTTGGACTAGCGGGTGCTACGAGCAGTACTTC. It yields the protein CASSKVRLRESWTSGCYEQYF.

The V gene is TRBV7-9, the J gene TRBJ2-3; a weak D match, TRBD2 (6 bases). Trimming took off 4 bases at V and 1 base at J, with 12 bases between the two ends. The germline CDR1 and CDR2 sequences are SEHNR and FQNEAQ (reference sequence). The CDR3 spans 15 residues. Here the CDR3 DNA reads TGTGCCAGCAGCTGGCGAGCTAGCGGCACAGATACGCAGTATTTT. Translation gives CASSWRASGTDTQYF. Filled out from reference TRBV7-9 and TRBJ2-3, the complete variable domain reads DTGVSQNPRHKITKRGQNVTFRCDPISEHNRLYWYRQTLGQGPEFLTYFQNEAQLEKSRLLSDRFSAERPKGSFSTLEIQRTEQGDSAMYLCASSWRASGTDTQYFGPGTRLTVL.

CDR3 residues: CASSEYPSGSRETQYF. CDR3 DNA sequence: TGTGCCAGCAGTGAATATCCTAGCGGGAGTCGTGAGACCCAGTACTTC. This sequence joins TRBV25-1 and TRBJ2-5; 10 positions agree with TRBD2. The germline V gene has CDR1 MGHDK and CDR2 SYGVNS. The J segment lost 5 bases and the V segment lost 0 bases, leaving 6 bases of the junction unmatched. The CDR3 extends over 16 amino acids.

The CDR3 loop reads CASRGNAEKLFF. CDR3 in DNA: TGTGCCAGCAGGGGGAACGCAGAAAAACTGTTTTTT. V and J are TRBV5-6 and TRBJ1-4; no reliable D call. Trimming removed 5 bases at V and 8 bases at J, with 10 bases between. This CDR3 region has 12 residues. Germline CDR1 reads SGHDT; CDR2 reads YYEEEE.

The rearrangement joins TRBV21-1 to TRBJ2-7; no check of the table's D call, TRBD1, against the DNA was made. TRBV21-1 is an annotated pseudogene. The CDR3 is 16 amino acids. CDR3 nucleotide sequence: TGTGCCAGCAGCAAAGGATGGGGGACAGCCGCCTACGAGCAGTACTTC. Its protein is CASSKGWGTAAYEQYF.

V gene TRBV11-3 combines with J gene TRBJ2-1; D is perhaps TRBD2 (6 bases). V was pared by 4 bases and J by 4 bases, with 8 bases between. The length of the CDR3 is 13 residues. CDR1 and CDR2 from the germline V gene are SGHNT and YENEEA. The CDR3 reads CASSWGLYNEQFF. The DNA for the CDR3 is TGTGCCAGCAGCTGGGGACTGTACAATGAGCAGTTCTTC.

CDR3 amino acids: CASSFGDPAYNEQFF. CDR3 in DNA: TGTGCCAGCAGCTTCGGGGACCCCGCCTACAATGAGCAGTTCTTC. V and J are TRBV7-2 and TRBJ2-1; D may be TRBD1 or TRBD2 (5 bases each). Trimming stripped 3 bases from V and 2 bases from J, with 11 bases between. The CDR3 is 15 amino acids. Germline values: CDR1 SGHTA, CDR2 FQGNSA. The full variable domain, rest sourced from reference TRBV7-2 and TRBJ2-1, is GAGVSQSPSNKVTEKGKDVELRCDPISGHTALYWYRQSLGQGLEFLIYFQGNSAPDKSGLPSDRFSAERTGGSVSTLTIQRTQQEDSAVYLCASSFGDPAYNEQFFGPGTRLTVL.

This clone has a handful of counts. J is TRBJ2-5 and V is TRBV5-1; a weak D match, TRBD2 (5 bases). Germline CDR1 reads SGHRS; CDR2 reads YFSETQ. Trimming shortened V by 5 bases and J by 3 bases, and 11 bases separated the two germline ends. This CDR3 is 13 amino acids long. CDR3 protein: CASSSGKKETQYF. The CDR3 coding sequence is TGCGCCAGCAGTTCCGGGAAAAAAGAGACCCAGTACTTC.

This chain joins TRBV20-1 and TRBJ2-3, with D unresolved. CDR3 length: 10 residues. Germline V CDR1 and CDR2: DFQATT, SNEGSKA (reference sequence). V shed 7 bases and J shed 4 bases, with 6 bases lying between them. In nucleotides, the CDR3 is TGCAGTGTATGGGCAGATACGCAGTATTTT. This encodes CSVWADTQYF.